These 28 T cell receptor beta chains were sequenced from one sample in a study of blood T cell repertoires in COVID-19. The method was immunoSEQ multiplex PCR; TCRdb's version includes in-frame clones alone and lacks a portion of them. The data hold approximately 260,000 clones, with 70% to 85% observed a single time. The sample taken for sequencing was peripheral blood. Receptors were obtained from a woman in her thirties or forties with active or convalescent COVID-19.

This rearrangement joins TRBV6-1 to TRBJ2-5, with 8 bases lining up with TRBD1. CDR1 MNHNS and CDR2 SASEGT come from the germline V gene. This CDR3 is 16 amino acids long. V lost 0 bases and J lost 4; bases outside the gene matches: 7. CDR3 sequence: CASSEAPGQGGETQYF. The DNA of the CDR3 is TGTGCCAGCAGTGAAGCTCCCGGACAGGGTGGAGAGACCCAGTACTTC.

The V and J genes are TRBV15 and TRBJ2-5; D is uncertain. The CDR3 sequence is 13 residues long. V lost 5 bases to trimming and J lost 5 bases, with 12 bases between them. CDR1 is LNHNV and CDR2 is YYDKDF in the germline V gene (reference sequence). In nucleotides, the CDR3 is TGTGCCACCAGCCCCCGATCCGGTGAGACCCAGTACTTC. Translating it yields CATSPRSGETQYF.

The rearrangement joins TRBV2 to TRBJ1-1; 7 positions agree with TRBD1. Germline loops: CDR1 SNHLY, CDR2 FYNNEI. Unmatched junction bases numbered 13, after V lost 10 bases and J lost 5 bases. The CDR3 runs 14 residues. CDR3 DNA sequence: TGTGCCAACACCGACAGGGCCAGAGGAACTGAAGCTTTCTTT. Translation: CANTDRARGTEAFF. Full variable domain (outside the CDR3, taken from reference TRBV2 and TRBJ1-1): EPEVTQTPSHQVTQMGQEVILRCVPISNHLYFYWYRQILGQKVEFLVSFYNNEISEKSEIFDDQFSVERPDGSNFTLKIRSTKLEDSAMYFCANTDRARGTEAFFGQGTRLTVV.

The chain joins TRBV4-1 to TRBJ2-5; TRBD1 might be the D (5 bases). CDR3 length: 14 residues. Germline lookup yields CDR1 MGHRA and CDR2 YSYEKL. The V and J ends lost 6 bases and 0 bases respectively, with 11 bases between them. The CDR3 sequence: CASRPDSDQETQYF. The DNA of the CDR3 is TGCGCCAGCAGACCCGACAGTGACCAAGAGACCCAGTACTTC.

This clone was seen just once. The V gene is TRBV6-1, the J gene TRBJ2-4, with D tentatively TRBD2 (6 bases). The germline CDR1 and CDR2 sequences are MNHNS and SASEGT. This CDR3 is built from 14 residues. Trimming stripped 3 bases from V and 8 bases from J, with 14 bases between. This chain's CDR3 is CASSDGRGLDIQYF. As DNA, the CDR3 is TGTGCCAGCAGTGACGGGCGGGGATTGGACATTCAGTACTTC.

This sequence joins TRBV10-3 and TRBJ2-1; D is perhaps TRBD1 (6 bases). The CDR3 totals 15 residues. V gave up 4 bases and J gave up 1 base, with 11 bases separating them. Germline assignment: CDR1 ENHRY and CDR2 SYGVKD. In DNA form, the CDR3 reads TGTGCCATCAGTGGGGGACAACCTTCCTACAATGAGCAGTTCTTC. This gives the protein CAISGGQPSYNEQFF.

This sequence joins TRBV28 and TRBJ2-5; possibly TRBD2 for D (6 bases). V lost 6 bases, J lost 1 base, and 18 bases lay in between. The germline V gene encodes CDR1 MDHEN and CDR2 SYDVKM. The CDR3 totals 16 residues. In DNA, the CDR3 is TGTGCCAGCAGCCCCCTTAGCCGGGGGACCCAAGAGACCCAGTACTTC. Residues: CASSPLSRGTQETQYF.

The chain links TRBV5-1 to TRBJ2-5; tentatively, D is TRBD2 (6 bases). Per germline, CDR1 SGHRS and CDR2 YFSETQ. V was trimmed by 0 bases and J by 3 bases, leaving 9 bases between them. The CDR3 spans 14 residues. CDR3 loop: CASSLVGGEETQYF. The CDR3 DNA reads as TGCGCCAGCAGCTTGGTTGGCGGGGAAGAGACCCAGTACTTC.

This clone was counted a single time. The chain uses TRBV30 and TRBJ1-1; no clear D gene. The CDR3 contains 13 residues. V was trimmed by 2 bases and J by 3 bases, leaving 10 bases between them. From germline, CDR1 is GTSNPN and CDR2 SVGIG (reference sequence). The CDR3 DNA reads TGTGCCTGGAGTTTCGACAAGTACACTGAAGCTTTCTTT. Translated, it gives CAWSFDKYTEAFF.

This clone was seen only a few times. The chain joins TRBV11-2 to TRBJ2-6, with no clear D. V was pared by 5 bases and J by 1 base, with 9 bases between. The CDR3 is 15 residues long. The V gene's germline CDR1 is SGHAT and CDR2 FQNNGV. Here the CDR3 reads CASSPMRSGANVLTF. The CDR3 DNA reads TGTGCCAGCAGCCCAATGCGATCTGGGGCCAACGTCCTGACTTTC.

The V gene is TRBV7-6, the J gene TRBJ1-1, with D perhaps matching TRBD1 (6 bases). Germline-derived CDR1 and CDR2 are SGHVS and FNYEAQ. The length of the CDR3 is 16 residues. Trimming stripped 2 bases from V and 5 bases from J, with 18 bases between. CDR3 nucleotides: TGTGCCAGCAGCTTACAACCAACGGCCCAGGGGACTGAAGCTTTCTTT. Its protein is CASSLQPTAQGTEAFF.

The sample holds one count of this clone. V is TRBV18 and J is TRBJ1-3; D is uncertain. Germline CDR1 KGHSH, CDR2 LQKENI. The V gene lost 2 bases and the J gene lost 0 bases, with 8 bases spanning the gap. CDR3 length: 15 amino acids. The CDR3 loop is CASSPAGTSGNTIYF. The DNA of the CDR3 is TGTGCCAGCTCACCAGCAGGTACCTCTGGAAACACCATATATTTT. Full variable domain (rest looked up from reference TRBV18 and TRBJ1-3): NAGVMQNPRHLVRRRGQEARLRCSPMKGHSHVYWYRQLPEEGLKFMVYLQKENIIDESGMPKERFSAEFPKEGPSILRIQQVVRGDSAAYFCASSPAGTSGNTIYFGEGSWLTVV.

V gene TRBV28 combines with J gene TRBJ1-2; a possible D gene is TRBD1 (5 bases). This CDR3 has 14 residues. Trimming removed 5 bases at V and 5 bases at J, with 15 bases between. The germline gives CDR1 MDHEN, CDR2 SYDVKM. CDR3 amino acids: CASSTGTQHYGYTF. CDR3 bases: TGTGCCAGCAGTACCGGGACTCAACATTATGGCTACACCTTC.

CDR3 residues: CASSLTVFNTGELFF. The CDR3 region has the DNA TGTGCCAGCAGTTTAACGGTCTTCAACACCGGGGAGCTGTTTTTT. This sequence joins TRBV28 and TRBJ2-2; D uncertain. V lost 2 bases and J lost 2, with 9 bases in between. The CDR3 totals 15 residues. In germline, CDR1 is MDHEN, CDR2 SYDVKM.

This chain uses TRBV28 with TRBJ1-5; 12 bases line up with TRBD1. The CDR3 runs 15 residues. Trimming cost V 2 bases and J 6 bases; bases outside gene matches: 2. From germline, CDR1 is MDHEN and CDR2 SYDVKM. For the CDR3, the DNA is TGTGCCAGCAGTTTAGGGACAGGGGGCGGTCAGCCCCAGCATTTT. This gives the protein CASSLGTGGGQPQHF.

The chain joins TRBV5-6 to TRBJ1-2, with D possibly TRBD1 on 6 matching bases. Germline assignment: CDR1 SGHDT and CDR2 YYEEEE. The CDR3 is 12 amino acids. V lost 3 bases, J lost 7 bases, and 10 bases lay in between. CDR3 sequence: CASSWGGGGYTF. The CDR3 DNA follows: TGTGCCAGCAGCTGGGGAGGGGGTGGCTACACCTTC. Full variable domain (remainder filled in from reference TRBV5-6 and TRBJ1-2): DAGVTQSPTHLIKTRGQQVTLRCSPKSGHDTVSWYQQALGQGPQFIFQYYEEEERQRGNFPDRFSGHQFPNYSSELNVNALLLGDSALYLCASSWGGGGYTFGSGTRLTVV.

The V and J genes are TRBV5-4 and TRBJ2-5; 8 bases are shared with TRBD2. Germline CDR1 reads SGHNT; CDR2 reads YYREEE (reference sequence). The CDR3 is made up of 15 amino acids. V lost 0 bases and J lost 4; bases outside the gene matches: 5. The CDR3 sequence: CASSLVSGGGETQYF. For the CDR3, the DNA is TGTGCCAGCAGCTTGGTGAGCGGGGGTGGAGAGACCCAGTACTTC.

The V call is TRBV28, the J call TRBJ1-6; TRBD1 matches at 9 bases. CDR3 length: 16 amino acids. V lost 6 bases to trimming and J lost 5 bases; unmatched junction nucleotides: 8. Germline lookup yields CDR1 MDHEN and CDR2 SYDVKM. CDR3 in DNA: TGTGCCAGCAGCGAGACCAGGACAGGGGATAATTCACCCCTCCACTTT. The encoded protein is CASSETRTGDNSPLHF.

V is TRBV18 and J is TRBJ1-5; D ambiguous. Trimming pared 5 bases from V and 6 bases from J, leaving 8 bases between. CDR1 and CDR2 from the germline V gene are KGHSH and LQKENI. This CDR3 contains 12 residues. For the CDR3, the DNA is TGTGCCAGCTCAGAAGCGGGTCAGCCCCAGCATTTT. It encodes CASSEAGQPQHF.

The chain combines TRBV14 with TRBJ1-1; 9 bases are shared with TRBD1. The V segment lost 5 bases and the J segment 0 bases; nucleotides outside the gene matches: 7. The CDR3 consists of 16 residues. Germline V gene data show CDR1 as SGHDN and CDR2 as FVKESK. The DNA for the CDR3 is TGTGCCAGCAGCTCGACAGGGGGGATCATGAACACTGAAGCTTTCTTT. Translating it yields CASSSTGGIMNTEAFF.

V is TRBV30 and J is TRBJ1-1; D is uncertain. Germline lookup yields CDR1 GTSNPN and CDR2 SVGIG (reference sequence). The CDR3 is 13 amino acids. V was pared by 2 bases and J by 2 bases, with 9 bases between. In nucleotides, the CDR3 is TGTGCCTGGAGTTACAGACCAAACACTGAAGCTTTCTTT. Amino acid sequence: CAWSYRPNTEAFF.

J is TRBJ2-5 and V is TRBV7-6, with D maybe TRBD1 (6 bases). Trimming removed 5 bases from V and 7 bases from J, with 14 bases in between. The CDR3 length is 13 residues. Germline V gives CDR1 SGHVS, CDR2 FNYEAQ. The CDR3 DNA is TGTGCCAGCAGCCCACAGGGCAAGTCGACCCAGTACTTC. Its protein product is CASSPQGKSTQYF.

The rearrangement joins TRBV10-1 to TRBJ2-1; a possible D gene is TRBD2 (5 bases). Germline CDR1 and CDR2: WNHNN and SYGVQD (reference sequence). V was shortened by 0 bases and J by 8 bases, with 11 bases between the two germline ends. The CDR3 covers 14 residues. The CDR3 nucleotides read TGCGCCAGCAGTGAGTCGAAATTTAGCGATGAGCAGTTCTTC. Amino acid sequence: CASSESKFSDEQFF.

The V gene is TRBV15, the J gene TRBJ2-1, with 9 bases fitting TRBD2. This CDR3 is 15 amino acids long. J was trimmed by 2 bases and V by 1 base; bases with no gene match: 0. Germline CDR1 LNHNV, CDR2 YYDKDF (reference sequence). The CDR3: CATSRGGGAYNEQFF. DNA for the CDR3: TGTGCCACCAGCAGAGGCGGGGGGGCCTACAATGAGCAGTTCTTC.

A single count supports this clone. The V gene is TRBV9, the J gene TRBJ1-3; 7 bases agree with TRBD1. CDR3 length: 16 residues. Losses at the gene ends were 3 bases for V and 0 bases for J; bases not matched to a gene: 6. The germline V gene encodes CDR1 SGDLS and CDR2 YYNGEE. The CDR3 DNA reads TGTGCCAGCAGCGGAGCCGGGACAGACTCTGGAAACACCATATATTTT. Translation: CASSGAGTDSGNTIYF.

This sequence joins TRBV29-1 and TRBJ1-1; D perhaps matches TRBD1 (5 bases). The germline V gene has CDR1 SQVTM and CDR2 ANQGSEA. Trimming shortened V by 7 bases and J by 1 base, and 19 bases separated the two germline ends. The CDR3 loop spans 15 amino acids. CDR3 sequence: CSASKSAGPNTEAFF. CDR3 DNA sequence: TGCAGCGCCTCTAAATCGGCAGGGCCGAACACTGAAGCTTTCTTT.

The rearrangement uses TRBV4-2 and TRBJ2-2, with D perhaps matching TRBD1 (5 bases). V was pared by 0 bases and J by 4 bases, with 9 bases between. Germline V lookup: CDR1 LGHNA, CDR2 YNFKEQ. This CDR3 region has 15 residues. The chain's CDR3 is CASSQDDSSTGELFF. The CDR3 DNA is TGTGCCAGCAGCCAAGATGACAGTAGCACCGGGGAGCTGTTTTTT.

The rearrangement joins TRBV3-1 (or the pseudogene TRBV3-2) to TRBJ1-4, with D possibly being TRBD1 (6 bases). This CDR3 is 13 amino acids long. Germline V gene data show CDR1 as LGHDT and CDR2 as YNNKEL (reference sequence). Trimming pared 3 bases from V and 12 bases from J, leaving 14 bases between. CDR3 coding DNA: TGTGCCAGCAGCCATTGGGGGGGGCAAGAACTGTTTTTT. Its protein is CASSHWGGQELFF.